Below are 21 T cell receptor beta chains sequenced from a single sample in a study of shared clonotypes between healthy human individuals. Some clones are missing from TCRdb's copy, which holds only in-frame ones; the method was immunoSEQ multiplex PCR. The table includes some 800,000 clones, 92% detected once. CD8 cells regarded as naive lacked CD45RO, were positively chosen for CCR7, and omitted terminally differentiated effector memory CD45RA+ cells. The sequenced sample consisted of naive CD8+ T cells sorted from blood. These receptors came from a man aged 25 to 40 in good health.

The rearrangement links TRBV2 to TRBJ2-7, with 8 bases fitting TRBD2. V dropped 3 bases and J dropped 5; count of bases not matched to a gene: 6. Germline V lookup: CDR1 SNHLY, CDR2 FYNNEI. The CDR3 is 14 amino acids. The CDR3 loop reads CASSDGLAGHEQYF. The CDR3 region has the DNA TGTGCCAGCAGTGACGGACTAGCAGGCCACGAGCAGTACTTC. Supplemented by reference TRBV2 and TRBJ2-7, the full variable domain reads EPEVTQTPSHQVTQMGQEVILRCVPISNHLYFYWYRQILGQKVEFLVSFYNNEISEKSEIFDDQFSVERPDGSNFTLKIRSTKLEDSAMYFCASSDGLAGHEQYFGPGTRLTVT.

In this sample, this clone turned up a few times. The chain has TRBV11-2 and TRBJ2-2; D remains unclear. V lost 7 bases and J 9 bases, leaving 18 bases between the germline ends. The CDR3 has 14 amino acids. The V gene's germline CDR1 is SGHAT and CDR2 FQNNGV. This CDR3 is CASTRGQAHRELFF. The CDR3 DNA sequence: TGTGCCAGCACCCGAGGCCAGGCCCACCGGGAGCTGTTTTTT.

Concerning this clone itself: This same CDR3 is encoded by further DNA sequences in the sample. V and J are TRBV5-1 and TRBJ2-7; D is unresolved. Germline-derived CDR1 and CDR2 are SGHRS and YFSETQ. Trimming removed 0 bases at V and 4 bases at J, with 8 bases between. CDR3 size: 13 residues. The CDR3 DNA is TGCGCCAGCAGCTTGGGTAGCTCATACGAGCAGTACTTC. Amino acid sequence: CASSLGSSYEQYF.

This chain uses TRBV5-8 with TRBJ2-3, with 8 bases aligning to TRBD1. Germline assignment: CDR1 SGHTS and CDR2 YDEGEE. The CDR3 is made up of 16 amino acids. V was clipped by 2 bases and J by 3 bases; unmatched bases: 8. The CDR3 region has the DNA TGTGCCAGCAGCTTCGTGCCGACAGGGGCGACAGATACGCAGTATTTT. It codes for CASSFVPTGATDTQYF.

V gene TRBV29-1 combines with J gene TRBJ1-3; 8 bases fit TRBD1. J gave up 5 bases and V 5 bases, and 5 bases lay outside the gene matches. CDR1 and CDR2 from the germline V gene are SQVTM and ANQGSEA. The CDR3 is 13 amino acids. The CDR3, as DNA: TGCAGCGTTCAGACAGGGGATAGAAACACCATATATTTT. Protein sequence: CSVQTGDRNTIYF.

The chain couples TRBV2 to TRBJ2-1, with 8 bases fitting TRBD1. Germline values: CDR1 SNHLY, CDR2 FYNNEI. This CDR3 comprises 13 residues. Trimming removed 4 bases from V and 9 bases from J; junction bases left unmatched: 5. The CDR3 loop reads CASSAQGAGEQFF. As DNA, the CDR3 is TGTGCCAGCAGTGCCCAGGGGGCCGGTGAGCAGTTCTTC.

V gene TRBV7-8 combines with J gene TRBJ2-5; 10 bases fit TRBD2. There are 15 residues in the CDR3. The J segment lost 4 bases and the V segment lost 0 bases, leaving 2 bases of the junction unmatched. The germline gives CDR1 SGHVS, CDR2 FQNEAQ. The CDR3 bases are TGTGCCAGCAGCTTAGCGCGGACTAGCGGAGAGACCCAGTACTTC. Its translation: CASSLARTSGETQYF.

In its sample, this clone was seen once. The chain uses TRBV28 and TRBJ2-7; tentatively, D is TRBD2 (6 bases). V gave up 4 bases and J gave up 6 bases, with 13 bases separating them. The germline gives CDR1 MDHEN, CDR2 SYDVKM. This CDR3 spans 13 amino acids. The CDR3 nucleotides read TGTGCCAGCAGTTACGGGACTGCCCTCGAGCAGTACTTC. Translated, it gives CASSYGTALEQYF.

This clone is a singleton in its sample. This rearrangement joins TRBV4-1 to TRBJ1-1; weak D call: TRBD1 (5 bases). The CDR3 contains 14 residues. V gave up 2 bases and J gave up 1 base, with 8 bases separating them. Germline-derived CDR1 and CDR2 are MGHRA and YSYEKL. The CDR3: CASSQTTGNTEAFF. The CDR3 DNA sequence: TGCGCCAGCAGCCAAACAACAGGGAACACTGAAGCTTTCTTT.

The gene calls are TRBV6-5 and TRBJ1-1; D may be TRBD1 (5 bases). Trimming pared 6 bases from V and 11 bases from J, leaving 13 bases between. There are 11 residues in the CDR3. Germline values: CDR1 MNHEY, CDR2 SVGAGI. The CDR3 DNA is TGTGCCAGCAGCCAGGGACCGGCGGCTTTCTTT. This sequence encodes CASSQGPAAFF.

As regards this clone: Other DNA sequences in this sample translate to the same CDR3. The chain has TRBV9 and TRBJ2-7, with 8 bases identical to TRBD1. The CDR3 is 15 residues long. J gave up 5 bases and V 0 bases, and 7 bases lay outside the gene matches. Germline CDR1 is SGDLS and CDR2 is YYNGEE. This chain's CDR3 is CASSVEGQGADEQYF. CDR3 DNA: TGTGCCAGCAGCGTAGAAGGTCAGGGGGCAGACGAGCAGTACTTC.

Note on this clone: The sample contains more than one DNA sequence encoding this CDR3. This chain links TRBV18 with TRBJ2-7, with TRBD1 as a possible D gene (6 bases). V lost 2 bases and J lost 5, with 7 bases in between. The V gene's germline CDR1 is KGHSH and CDR2 LQKENI. This CDR3 contains 12 residues. The CDR3 region is CASSPGGDEQYF. Written as DNA, the CDR3 is TGTGCCAGCTCACCAGGGGGCGACGAGCAGTACTTC.

This sequence joins TRBV14 and TRBJ2-1; TRBD1 is a possible D gene (6 bases). V dropped 5 bases and J dropped 8 bases, with 22 bases sitting between them. Looked up from germline, CDR1 is SGHDN and CDR2 is FVKESK. The CDR3 consists of 16 residues. This CDR3 is CASSALGLRGSDEQFF. DNA for the CDR3: TGTGCCAGCAGCGCCCTGGGCCTCAGGGGTTCCGATGAGCAGTTCTTC.

The chain is built from TRBV9 and TRBJ2-7; TRBD2 matches 10 bases. J gave up 4 bases and V 0 bases, and 7 bases lay outside the gene matches. CDR3 length: 16 amino acids. The germline CDR1 and CDR2 sequences are SGDLS and YYNGEE. The CDR3 coding sequence is TGTGCCAGCAGCGTAGAAGAAGCGGGAGGGCCTTACGAGCAGTACTTC. Translated, it gives CASSVEEAGGPYEQYF.

J is TRBJ2-3 and V is TRBV19; no definite D call. CDR1 is LNHDA, CDR2 SQIVND, per germline (reference sequence). This CDR3 is built from 13 residues. Trimming stripped 6 bases from V and 0 bases from J, with 7 bases between. CDR3 loop: CASRSLSTDTQYF. The CDR3 DNA reads as TGTGCCAGTAGGTCGTTGAGCACAGATACGCAGTATTTT.

This rearrangement joins TRBV11-2 to TRBJ2-7; D is undetermined. Per germline, CDR1 SGHAT and CDR2 FQNNGV. With 1 base removed from V and 2 bases from J, the gap between germline ends came to 6 bases. CDR3 size: 13 residues. The CDR3 sequence is CASSLALTYEQYF. In DNA, the CDR3 is TGTGCCAGCAGCTTAGCCCTAACCTACGAGCAGTACTTC.

This chain joins TRBV28 and TRBJ1-2; D uncertain. Between the trimmed V and J ends, which lost 5 bases and 9 bases, there was a span of 19 bases. This CDR3 is built from 14 residues. Per germline, CDR1 MDHEN and CDR2 SYDVKM. The CDR3: CASSLSTGSGRYTF. The CDR3 nucleotides are TGTGCCAGCAGTCTATCCACTGGGTCTGGTCGCTACACCTTC.

The V and J genes are TRBV4-1 and TRBJ1-2; D gene ambiguous. The CDR3 is 15 amino acids. Trimming shortened V by 0 bases and J by 7 bases, and 15 bases separated the two germline ends. CDR1 is MGHRA and CDR2 is YSYEKL in the germline V gene. Here the CDR3 DNA reads TGCGCCAGCAGCCAAGAATTCGGGATGACTAGTGGCTACACCTTC. Its translation is CASSQEFGMTSGYTF.

This chain joins TRBV7-9 and TRBJ1-1; D is undetermined. In germline, CDR1 is SEHNR, CDR2 FQNEAQ (reference sequence). This CDR3 has 15 amino acids. Between the trimmed V and J ends, which lost 1 base and 2 bases, there was a span of 11 bases. CDR3 nucleotide sequence: TGTGCCAGCAGCTTAGTGTCCGGTTCCAACACTGAAGCTTTCTTT. Translation: CASSLVSGSNTEAFF.

The chain is built from TRBV6-6 and TRBJ2-1; 9 bases line up with TRBD1. This CDR3 region has 15 residues. Germline values: CDR1 MNHNY, CDR2 SVGAGI (reference sequence). After removal of 5 bases from V and 1 base from J, the junction contained 3 bases not matched to a gene. The CDR3 spells CASSKDRGSYNEQFF. CDR3 sequence (DNA): TGTGCCAGCAGTAAGGACAGGGGATCCTACAATGAGCAGTTCTTC.

On this clone itself: Other DNA sequences in this specimen translate into the identical CDR3. This rearrangement joins TRBV2 to TRBJ2-7, with D uncertain. The CDR3 sequence is 13 residues long. CDR1 SNHLY and CDR2 FYNNEI come from the germline V gene. Trimming left V 1 base short and J 2 bases short, with 6 bases between. The CDR3 nucleotides read TGTGCCAGCAGTGAAGGGGTAACCTACGAGCAGTACTTC. This sequence encodes CASSEGVTYEQYF.